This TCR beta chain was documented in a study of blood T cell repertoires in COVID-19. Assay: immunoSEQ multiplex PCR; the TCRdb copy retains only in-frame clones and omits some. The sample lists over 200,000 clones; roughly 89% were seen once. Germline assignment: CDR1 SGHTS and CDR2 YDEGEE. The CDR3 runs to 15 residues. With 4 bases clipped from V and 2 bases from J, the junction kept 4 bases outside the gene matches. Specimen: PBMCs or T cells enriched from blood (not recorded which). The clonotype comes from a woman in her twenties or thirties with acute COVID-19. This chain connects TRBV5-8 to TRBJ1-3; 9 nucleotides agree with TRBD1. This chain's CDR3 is CASSPGTGPGNTIYF. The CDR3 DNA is TGTGCCAGCAGCCCAGGGACAGGGCCTGGAAACACCATATATTTT.